Below are 21 T cell receptor beta chains sequenced from a single sample in a study of T cell responses to AZD1222 COVID-19 vaccine. Sequenced by immunoSEQ multiplex PCR; TCRdb stores in-frame clones only, minus some. Among some 150,000 clones listed, approximately 94% were seen once. This specimen was peripheral blood, taken on day 0 of AZD1222 vaccination. These receptors came from an adult in good health.

The chain couples TRBV2 to TRBJ2-1; possibly TRBD1 for D (6 bases). V lost 9 bases and J lost 7, with 19 bases in between. The CDR3 runs to 14 residues. Germline V gene lookup returns CDR1 SNHLY and CDR2 FYNNEI. In nucleotides, the CDR3 is TGTGCCAGTCGCCGGGACATTCCAGGGAATGAGCAGTTCTTC. This gives the protein CASRRDIPGNEQFF.

V is TRBV10-3 and J is TRBJ1-1; D uncertain. Germline CDR1 and CDR2: ENHRY and SYGVKD. The length of the CDR3 is 13 residues. Trimming took off 4 bases at V and 5 bases at J, with 11 bases between the two ends. CDR3 DNA sequence: TGTGCCATCAGTGCCCTAGACGGGACTGAAGCTTTCTTT. Residues: CAISALDGTEAFF.

J is TRBJ1-4 and V is TRBV6-6; the D is unclear. V was pared by 0 bases and J by 13 bases, with 9 bases between. The CDR3 loop spans 12 amino acids. Germline values: CDR1 MNHNY, CDR2 SVGAGI (reference sequence). CDR3 nucleotide sequence: TGTGCCAGCAGTTACTCGTTGGGAAGACTGTTTTTT. It yields the protein CASSYSLGRLFF.

The J gene is TRBJ1-1, the V gene TRBV27; no clear D gene. The CDR3 spans 11 residues. In germline, CDR1 is MNHEY, CDR2 SMNVEV (reference sequence). Deletions cut 7 bases from V and 1 base from J, with 4 bases between. CDR3 protein: CASTRNTEAFF. The CDR3 region has the DNA TGTGCCAGCACCAGGAACACTGAAGCTTTCTTT.

This chain links TRBV5-1 with TRBJ1-1; the D gene is possibly TRBD1 (5 bases). The CDR3 spans 15 residues. CDR1 and CDR2 from the germline V gene are SGHRS and YFSETQ. The V and J ends lost 1 base and 2 bases respectively, with 12 bases between them. The CDR3 reads CASSLPGPINTEAFF. CDR3 sequence (DNA): TGCGCCAGCAGCTTGCCGGGACCAATTAACACTGAAGCTTTCTTT.

The chain joins TRBV27 to TRBJ2-6; no clear D gene. CDR3 length: 13 amino acids. V lost 5 bases and J lost 3, with 5 bases in between. CDR1 and CDR2 (germline): MNHEY, SMNVEV (reference sequence). CDR3 bases: TGTGCCAGCAGTAGGGTTGGGGCCAACGTCCTGACTTTC. Its protein is CASSRVGANVLTF.

The genes are TRBV20-1 and TRBJ2-7, with D unclear. In germline, CDR1 is DFQATT, CDR2 SNEGSKA (reference sequence). Trimming removed 3 bases from V and 3 bases from J, with 9 bases in between. This CDR3 contains 12 residues. In DNA, the CDR3 is TGCAGTGCTAGTATTCCCGGCTACGAGCAGTACTTC. Translated, it gives CSASIPGYEQYF.

The gene calls are TRBV5-6 and TRBJ1-5; TRBD1 aligns across 7 bases. V shed 4 bases and J 5 bases; nucleotides not matched to a gene: 6. Germline lookup yields CDR1 SGHDT and CDR2 YYEEEE. The CDR3 is 14 amino acids. The CDR3 coding sequence is TGTGCCAGCAGCCTCGGGACAGAATATCAGCCCCAGCATTTT. Protein product: CASSLGTEYQPQHF.

The chain employs TRBV5-1 and TRBJ2-2; 9 bases are a match to TRBD2. The CDR3 spans 16 residues. Germline V lookup: CDR1 SGHRS, CDR2 YFSETQ. Trimming removed 2 bases from V and 4 bases from J; junction bases left unmatched: 6. The DNA of the CDR3 is TGCGCCAGCAGCTTTGAGACTAGCGGCAGCACCGGGGAGCTGTTTTTT. Its protein product is CASSFETSGSTGELFF.

This chain uses TRBV5-1 with TRBJ2-7, with 9 bases that match TRBD1. CDR3 length equals 15 residues. The V segment lost 4 bases and the J segment 2 bases; nucleotides outside the gene matches: 7. The germline V gene has CDR1 SGHRS and CDR2 YFSETQ. This CDR3 reads CASSPGTGRTYEQYF. CDR3 DNA sequence: TGCGCCAGCAGCCCCGGGACAGGGAGGACCTACGAGCAGTACTTC.

This clone appeared once. The chain carries TRBV5-6 and TRBJ2-3; D could derive from TRBD1 or TRBD2 (7 bases each). The germline V gene encodes CDR1 SGHDT and CDR2 YYEEEE. The V end lost 6 bases, the J end lost 4 bases, and 18 bases lay between the germline ends. The CDR3 contains 15 residues. Here the CDR3 reads CASNPTGRGADTQYF. The CDR3 nucleotides read TGTGCCAGCAACCCGACAGGGAGGGGCGCAGATACGCAGTATTTT.

This sequence joins TRBV7-8 and TRBJ1-6; 9 bases are shared with TRBD1. V lost 3 bases to trimming and J lost 7 bases; unmatched junction nucleotides: 1. This CDR3 has 14 amino acids. Germline CDR1 SGHVS, CDR2 FQNEAQ. CDR3 protein: CASSFDRGNSPLHF. In nucleotides, the CDR3 is TGTGCCAGCAGCTTCGACAGGGGGAATTCACCCCTCCACTTT.

Only one count was recorded for this clone. The chain joins TRBV5-8 to TRBJ2-1, with no clear D. In germline, CDR1 is SGHTS, CDR2 YDEGEE. The CDR3 covers 15 residues. The V gene lost 0 bases and the J gene lost 3 bases, with 10 bases spanning the gap. CDR3: CASSLAGQIYNEQFF. CDR3 DNA: TGTGCCAGCAGCTTGGCCGGGCAGATCTACAATGAGCAGTTCTTC.

The CDR3 loop reads CASTRYGLYEQYF. CDR3 DNA sequence: TGTGCCAGCACCCGGTACGGATTGTACGAGCAGTACTTC. The V and J genes are TRBV12-3 or TRBV12-4 and TRBJ2-7; the D is unclear. The CDR3 is 13 residues long. Trimming left V 7 bases short and J 4 bases short, with 14 bases between.

V gene TRBV6-6 combines with J gene TRBJ2-1; D not certain. This CDR3 is built from 11 residues. The V end was cut by 2 bases, the J end by 10 bases, with 6 bases between. Germline loops: CDR1 MNHNY, CDR2 SVGAGI (reference sequence). CDR3 protein: CASSYDREQFF. DNA for the CDR3: TGTGCCAGCAGTTACGACCGCGAGCAGTTCTTC.

V is TRBV7-9 and J is TRBJ2-1; D might be TRBD2 (5 bases). This CDR3 contains 13 residues. CDR1 SEHNR and CDR2 FQNEAQ come from the germline V gene (reference sequence). Trimming left V 4 bases short and J 5 bases short, with 9 bases between. The CDR3 reads CASSWTGNNEQFF. The CDR3 DNA reads as TGTGCCAGCAGCTGGACGGGGAACAATGAGCAGTTCTTC.

This rearrangement joins TRBV6-5 to TRBJ1-1; D is perhaps TRBD1 (6 bases). Germline V gene data show CDR1 as MNHEY and CDR2 as SVGAGI. There are 15 residues in the CDR3. V was cut by 5 bases and J by 0 bases, with 13 bases left in between. The CDR3 DNA is TGTGCCAGCAGTCCCGGGGGGGCCCTGAACACTGAAGCTTTCTTT. It codes for CASSPGGALNTEAFF.

This clone was detected only once. The chain uses TRBV7-9 and TRBJ1-4; TRBD1 aligns across 7 bases. CDR1 SEHNR and CDR2 FQNEAQ come from the germline V gene (reference sequence). There are 14 residues in the CDR3. The V segment lost 1 base and the J segment 8 bases; nucleotides outside the gene matches: 4. The CDR3 DNA reads TGTGCCAGCAGCTTAGGACAGGGAGGGGAAAAACTGTTTTTT. This translates into CASSLGQGGEKLFF.

The rearrangement joins TRBV24-1 to TRBJ1-2; TRBD1 aligns across 10 bases. CDR1 KGHDR and CDR2 SFDVKD come from the germline V gene. The CDR3 loop spans 15 amino acids. The V segment lost 4 bases and the J segment 3 bases; nucleotides outside the gene matches: 4. This chain's CDR3 is CATSDRGQGDYGYTF. DNA of the CDR3: TGTGCCACCAGTGACAGAGGACAGGGGGACTATGGCTACACCTTC.

This clone appeared a single time. The V gene is TRBV7-9, the J gene TRBJ1-3, with D perhaps matching TRBD1 (5 bases). The CDR3 consists of 15 residues. Deletions cut 7 bases from V and 0 bases from J, with 13 bases between. Per germline, CDR1 SEHNR and CDR2 FQNEAQ (reference sequence). The CDR3: CASTLGGDSGNTIYF. As DNA, the CDR3 is TGTGCCAGCACCCTTGGGGGGGACTCTGGAAACACCATATATTTT.

The chain is built from TRBV5-1 and TRBJ2-2; a weak D match, TRBD1 (5 bases). CDR3 length: 16 amino acids. V was pared by 4 bases and J by 4 bases, with 17 bases between. CDR1 and CDR2 (germline): SGHRS, YFSETQ. The CDR3 reads CASSPQGSPSTGELFF. The CDR3 DNA is TGCGCCAGCAGCCCCCAGGGCAGTCCGAGCACCGGGGAGCTGTTTTTT.